Each of the 22 T cell receptor beta chains below was sequenced from the same sample in a study of identical twins. TCRdb reprocessed the 5' RACE reads via MiXCR and lists one record per CDR3 protein. The sample includes over 500,000 distinct CDR3 sequences, approximately 22% of them seen just once. A further study also used this sample, focusing on T cells expressing NK-cell markers.

The sequenced sample consisted of CD4+ T cells sorted from blood. The receptors shown here come from a woman aged 18-30 years in good health.

This clonotype has a handful of counts. This sequence joins TRBV7-8 and TRBJ2-5; 10 bases are shared with TRBD1. Per the germline V gene, CDR1 is SGHVS and CDR2 is FQNEAQ. Trimming cost V 4 bases and J 3 bases; bases outside gene matches: 8. The CDR3 length is 16 residues. The chain's CDR3 is CASSSTAGQGEETQYF. CDR3 DNA: TGTGCCAGCAGCTCGACAGCAGGACAGGGGGAAGAGACCCAGTACTTC. Full variable domain (remainder filled in from reference TRBV7-8 and TRBJ2-5): GAGVSQSPRYKVAKRGQDVALRCDPISGHVSLFWYQQALGQGPEFLTYFQNEAQLDKSGLPSDRFFAERPEGSVSTLKIQRTQQEDSAVYLCASSSTAGQGEETQYFGPGTRLLVL.

The chain is built from TRBV5-5 and TRBJ1-6; possible D gene TRBD1, 5 bases. The CDR3 totals 16 residues. CDR1 SGHKS and CDR2 YYEKEE come from the germline V gene (reference sequence). The V end was cut by 2 bases, the J end by 6 bases, with 15 bases between. CDR3 sequence: CASSFQKTVFNSPLHF. The CDR3 coding sequence is TGTGCCAGCAGCTTTCAAAAGACAGTTTTTAATTCACCCCTCCACTTT.

This clonotype has more than one count but fewer than ten. CDR3 residues: CASSPGPGVEETQYF. In nucleotides, the CDR3 is TGTGCCAGCAGCCCGGGTCCGGGCGTAGAGGAGACCCAGTACTTC. This chain links TRBV3-1 with TRBJ2-5; D remains ambiguous. Trimming removed 4 bases at V and 5 bases at J, with 17 bases between. The germline gives CDR1 LGHDT, CDR2 YNNKEL (reference sequence). The CDR3 length is 15 residues.

CDR3 amino acids: CASSLVWPNEQYF. The CDR3 coding sequence is TGTGCCAGCAGCTTAGTCTGGCCGAACGAGCAGTACTTC. The chain combines TRBV7-2 with TRBJ2-7; D remains unclear. Looked up from germline, CDR1 is SGHTA and CDR2 is FQGNSA. V shed 1 base and J shed 5 bases, with 9 bases lying between them. This CDR3 has 13 amino acids.

This clonotype was seen only a few times. This chain uses TRBV11-2 with TRBJ2-7; perhaps TRBD2 as D (5 bases). The V gene's germline CDR1 is SGHAT and CDR2 FQNNGV. The CDR3 is made up of 19 amino acids. Trimming removed 2 bases from V and 3 bases from J, with 26 bases in between. As DNA, the CDR3 is TGTGCCAGCAGCTTAACAAGCCACTTATTTAGGGAGAGATTCTACGAGCAGTACTTC. Its translation is CASSLTSHLFRERFYEQYF.

This clonotype was seen repeatedly, ten times or more. The chain carries TRBV20-1 and TRBJ2-1; TRBD2 aligns across 7 bases. The CDR3 is 14 amino acids. The ends lost 7 bases at V and 1 base at J; junction bases unmatched: 7. Germline V gives CDR1 DFQATT, CDR2 SNEGSKA (reference sequence). CDR3 protein: CSGELAYSYNEQFF. The CDR3, as DNA: TGCAGTGGGGAACTAGCGTATTCCTACAATGAGCAGTTCTTC.

This clonotype was observed a few times. V is TRBV27 and J is TRBJ2-3; D remains ambiguous. V gave up 7 bases and J gave up 7 bases, with 12 bases separating them. Per germline, CDR1 MNHEY and CDR2 SMNVEV (reference sequence). This CDR3 spans 12 amino acids. CDR3 bases: TGTGCCAGCACCCCTGGTGGGAATACGCAGTATTTT. Its translation: CASTPGGNTQYF.

There are a few counts of this clonotype. This chain's CDR3 is CSALSGDQTQYF. CDR3 DNA sequence: TGCAGCGCCCTCTCCGGGGACCAGACCCAGTACTTC. The rearrangement links TRBV29-1 to TRBJ2-5, with D tentatively TRBD1 or TRBD2 (5 bases each). In germline, CDR1 is SQVTM, CDR2 ANQGSEA. CDR3 length equals 12 residues. V lost 7 bases and J 6 bases, leaving 15 bases between the germline ends.

The chain carries TRBV7-2 and TRBJ2-2; the match to TRBD2 covers 9 bases. Germline V gene lookup returns CDR1 SGHTA and CDR2 FQGNSA. This CDR3 region has 17 residues. V was pared by 0 bases and J by 1 base, with 3 bases of the junction left unmatched. The CDR3 bases are TGTGCCAGCAGCTTAGCGCGGGGGGGGCTGAACACCGGGGAGCTGTTTTTT. Translated, it gives CASSLARGGLNTGELFF.

This sequence joins TRBV9 and TRBJ2-7; the D gene is possibly TRBD1 (6 bases). The ends were cut back, 3 bases at V and 3 bases at J, with 13 bases in the middle. Germline CDR1 SGDLS, CDR2 YYNGEE. The CDR3 extends over 14 amino acids. CDR3 residues: CASSATGQIYEQYF. The CDR3 DNA follows: TGTGCCAGCAGCGCCACGGGACAAATCTACGAGCAGTACTTC.

This clonotype was counted between two and nine times. This chain links TRBV12-3 or TRBV12-4 with TRBJ1-2, with D possibly TRBD1 on 5 matching bases. V was shortened by 4 bases and J by 8 bases, with 11 bases between the two germline ends. The CDR3 runs 12 residues. The CDR3 sequence is CASSWDPSGYTF. Written as DNA, the CDR3 is TGTGCCAGCAGTTGGGACCCCTCGGGCTACACCTTC.

This clonotype was counted between two and nine times. The chain combines TRBV7-9 with TRBJ2-5; tentatively, D is TRBD2 (5 bases). V lost 2 bases and J lost 5, with 12 bases in between. The CDR3 has 14 amino acids. Germline assignment: CDR1 SEHNR and CDR2 FQNEAQ (reference sequence). The CDR3 DNA follows: TGTGCCAGCAGCTTATACGAGGGTGGGGAGACCCAGTACTTC. Protein sequence: CASSLYEGGETQYF.

The sample holds a few counts of this clonotype. V and J are TRBV7-9 and TRBJ2-1; 9 nucleotides line up with TRBD2. Germline V gene sequence: CDR1 SEHNR, CDR2 FQNEAQ (reference sequence). There are 16 residues in the CDR3. The V segment lost 6 bases and the J segment 9 bases; nucleotides outside the gene matches: 15. The CDR3 loop is CASRPGGASGVGEQFF. Here the CDR3 DNA reads TGTGCCAGCAGGCCAGGGGGGGCTAGCGGGGTGGGTGAGCAGTTCTTC.

This chain joins TRBV5-6 and TRBJ2-1; TRBD2 agrees at 14 bases. The CDR3 sequence is 17 residues long. Per the germline V gene, CDR1 is SGHDT and CDR2 is YYEEEE. With 2 bases clipped from V and 9 bases from J, the junction kept 10 bases outside the gene matches. CDR3 protein: CASSFRGTSGSSAEQFF. In nucleotides, the CDR3 is TGTGCCAGCAGCTTTCGAGGGACTAGCGGGAGCTCGGCTGAGCAGTTCTTC.

CDR3 protein: CASSQTSASGGRNEQFF. The CDR3, as DNA: TGTGCCAGCAGCCAAACTAGTGCCAGCGGGGGGCGCAATGAGCAGTTCTTC. This chain uses TRBV3-1 with TRBJ2-1, with 9 bases identical to TRBD2. CDR1 and CDR2 from the germline V gene are LGHDT and YNNKEL (reference sequence). V shed 2 bases and J 6 bases; nucleotides not matched to a gene: 11. The CDR3 covers 17 residues.

The genes are TRBV29-1 and TRBJ1-2; D may be TRBD1 (6 bases). The CDR3 spans 13 residues. V gave up 3 bases and J gave up 9 bases, with 17 bases separating them. Looked up from germline, CDR1 is SQVTM and CDR2 is ANQGSEA. The CDR3 reads CSVDQGGFGRYTF. The CDR3 DNA is TGCAGCGTTGACCAAGGGGGATTCGGGCGCTACACCTTC.

This clonotype has ten or more counts. The genes are TRBV12-3 or TRBV12-4 and TRBJ2-5, with TRBD2 as a possible D gene (8 bases). Trimming took off 7 bases at V and 5 bases at J, with 17 bases between the two ends. The CDR3 runs 14 residues. CDR3 region: CASTPRGGQETQYF. The CDR3 coding sequence is TGTGCCAGCACCCCTCGGGGGGGACAGGAGACCCAGTACTTC.

V and J are TRBV7-7 and TRBJ2-3; 10 bases map to TRBD2. Germline CDR1 and CDR2: SSHAT and FNYEAQ (reference sequence). With 5 bases clipped from V and 2 bases from J, the junction kept 10 bases outside the gene matches. This CDR3 is built from 17 residues. Written as DNA, the CDR3 is TGTGCCAGCAGCCCAACCTATAGCGGGGGGTACACAGATACGCAGTATTTT. This codes for CASSPTYSGGYTDTQYF.

V usage is TRBV3-1 and J usage is TRBJ1-1, with 7 bases matching TRBD1. The ends lost 3 bases at V and 1 base at J; junction bases unmatched: 5. CDR1 and CDR2 (germline): LGHDT, YNNKEL (reference sequence). The CDR3 sequence is 15 residues long. The CDR3 loop reads CASSHAGTENTEAFF. The CDR3 DNA is TGTGCCAGCAGCCACGCTGGGACAGAGAACACTGAAGCTTTCTTT.

The chain couples TRBV20-1 to TRBJ2-5; perhaps D is TRBD1 or TRBD2 (6 bases each). The germline V gene encodes CDR1 DFQATT and CDR2 SNEGSKA (reference sequence). The CDR3 consists of 13 residues. Trimming took 7 bases from V and 4 from J, leaving 16 bases between them. CDR3 nucleotides: TGCAGTGTCAGAGGGGGGTGGCGAGAGACCCAGTACTTC. It specifies CSVRGGWRETQYF.

The genes are TRBV6-5 and TRBJ2-1; 9 bases align to TRBD2. CDR3 size: 15 residues. The germline gives CDR1 MNHEY, CDR2 SVGAGI. V lost 2 bases to trimming and J lost 9 bases; unmatched junction nucleotides: 8. The chain's CDR3 is CASSYEAGGRREQFF. Here the CDR3 DNA reads TGTGCCAGCAGTTACGAGGCGGGGGGGCGTCGTGAGCAGTTCTTC.

A few counts support this clonotype. This sequence joins TRBV5-1 and TRBJ2-3; 11 bases map to TRBD1. Trimming removed 4 bases from V and 5 bases from J; junction bases left unmatched: 6. Germline lookup yields CDR1 SGHRS and CDR2 YFSETQ. The CDR3 runs to 15 residues. CDR3 residues: CASSKDRGPIDTQYF. CDR3 nucleotide sequence: TGCGCCAGCAGCAAGGACAGGGGGCCCATAGATACGCAGTATTTT.